This T cell receptor beta chain was retrieved from a study of CD8 T cells in Susac syndrome. Germline V gene lookup returns CDR1 MDHEN and CDR2 SYDVKM. Trimming stripped 6 bases from V and 4 bases from J, with 13 bases between. The CDR3 runs to 14 residues. This clonotype occurred once. The CD8+ and CD4+ T cells were negatively isolated, with the TEMRA cells enriched by FACS. After extraction with the RNeasy kit, roughly 0.5 to 1 ug of the RNA was reverse transcribed using random hexamers. With immunoSEQ multiplex PCR, TCR beta CDR3 was amplified across 54 Vbeta and 13 Jbeta. MiXCR was run by TCRdb on the immunoSEQ multiplex PCR reads, yielding one entry per CDR3 protein. The sample lists 200,000 to 250,000 distinct CDR3 sequences, 95% occurring once.

The chain recombines TRBV28 with TRBJ2-1; tentative D call: TRBD2 (5 bases). The sequence was collected from a human donor with multiple sclerosis. Sequenced input: CD4+ T cells from PBMCs. Written as DNA, the CDR3 is TGTGCCAGCAGCAGGAGCGGAGCATACAATGAGCAGTTCTTC. Translating it yields CASSRSGAYNEQFF.